The following is a T cell receptor beta chain sequence with its context. Its antigen specificity is not known. No much larger clonotype is one base removed from it; base qualities were not supplied. CDR1 MNHNY and CDR2 SVGAGI are derived from the germline V gene (reference sequence). Inclusive of the bounding cysteine and phenylalanine, the CDR3 is 16 residues long. The DNA shown is the 48-base CDR3, in frame from base 1. Compared with germline, V lacks 6 bases and J lacks 1 base; bases without a gene match: 9. This record belongs to a study of blood T cell repertoires in COVID-19 (dated by TCRdb to 2020 to 2022). Concerning the study at large: The collaborator samples originated in the United States, Italy and Spain and spanned the acute and convalescent phases of COVID-19. The prospective study material was composed of cDNA or gDNA derived from T cells, B-cell-depleted T cells, or PBMCs. Subjects who had been exposed to COVID-19, were actively infected with it, or had recovered from it provided the deeply sampled blood TCRbeta repertoires that made up the dataset. A freely available public database, intended as a resource for researchers studying the immune response to SARS-CoV-2, is where the repertoires were released. Samples were obtained from the ongoing ImmuneRACE study (first 160 participants) and from about 1,300 subjects provided by 6 global collaborators. Nearly every sample came with metadata listing a de-identified subject ID, COVID-19 status, age in years and sex. Where available, HLA class I and class II types were taken from metadata supplied by the sample provider and were not determined by assay-based typing.

In the prospective study, participants were roughly 18 to 100 years old, resided in about two dozen geographic areas of the United States, and were enrolled through a virtual design. In the prospective study, participants were assigned to cohorts based on the clinical history participants reported in a screening survey and a study questionnaire. Exposed participants had been in contact, within 2 weeks of entering the study, with a person who had a PCR-confirmed or clinician-diagnosed case of COVID-19. Each participant in the prospective study had whole blood, serum and a nasopharyngeal or oropharyngeal swab collected by mobile phlebotomists. Additional blood draws and questionnaires over an approximately two-month period could optionally be provided by prospective study participants. Before DNA extraction, prospective study blood samples were shipped either frozen or at room temperature. The paper as a whole reports these results and caveats: How much clinical and demographic metadata was included differed by source and by participant, and the metadata was provided uncurated.

TCRbeta CDR3 regions were amplified from genomic DNA using the immunoSEQ Assay, a bias-controlled multiplex PCR. For the original study's pipeline: Nucleated cell counts per sample were estimated from amplification of reference gene primers within the assay. To quantify the absolute abundance of each unique TCRbeta CDR3 rearrangement, sequence reads were collapsed and filtered. Productive Simpson clonality was computed per sample as the square root of Simpson's diversity index over productive rearrangements. The immuneACCESS repertoire file appears here via TCRdb, limited to in-frame rearrangements. These files lack a portion of the clones; in checked studies, under half of the deficit traces to unresolved V genes, and the cause of the others is not known. Clone size and the V and J calls come from that table; the DNA yielded D and trimming. The sample contains about 200,000 clones, roughly 85% of them found a single time. 4.8% of the sample is taken by the ten largest.

Sequencing used PBMCs or T cells enriched from blood (not recorded which). This clonotype was obtained from a woman between 50 and 59 years old who had been exposed to COVID-19. Recombination connected TRBV6-6 to TRBJ2-5; 9 bases in the junction line up with TRBD2. Here the CDR3 is given as CASSLPGLALQETQYF. The nucleotides are TGTGCCAGCAGCCTACCGGGACTAGCCCTCCAAGAGACCCAGTACTTC.